These 21 T cell receptor beta chains originate from one sample sequenced in a study of cytomegalovirus exposure and HLA in healthy donors. The PCR was carried out with 60 Vbeta primers and 13 Jbeta primers. Using immunoSEQ multiplex PCR, the repertoire was profiled, and TCRdb retains in-frame clones only, with some absent. This sample has around 130,000 clones, with over 75% found just once. Sample: PBMCs. The receptors here all came from a woman in her late teens or twenties in good health and CMV-seronegative.

V usage is TRBV27 and J usage is TRBJ1-2, with 7 bases fitting TRBD1. This CDR3 is built from 14 residues. The J segment lost 4 bases and the V segment lost 5 bases, leaving 7 bases of the junction unmatched. Germline V gene lookup returns CDR1 MNHEY and CDR2 SMNVEV (reference sequence). The CDR3 protein is CASSPRGTVYGYTF. CDR3 sequence (DNA): TGTGCCAGCAGTCCTCGAGGGACAGTCTATGGCTACACCTTC.

V and J are TRBV29-1 and TRBJ2-7; TRBD2 is a possible D gene (6 bases). V lost 4 bases, J lost 2 bases, and 15 bases lay in between. The CDR3 is 14 amino acids. Germline V CDR1 and CDR2: SQVTM, ANQGSEA. Here the CDR3 DNA reads TGCAGCGTTGGGCGGGGAGTCGGTGCCTACGAGCAGTACTTC. It specifies CSVGRGVGAYEQYF.

V usage is TRBV11-2 and J usage is TRBJ2-1; D is possibly TRBD2 (5 bases). This CDR3 contains 14 residues. CDR1 and CDR2 (germline): SGHAT, FQNNGV. V was pared by 1 base and J by 6 bases, with 10 bases between. The CDR3 DNA reads as TGTGCCAGCAGCTTAGCGGGATTCACCAATGAGCAGTTCTTC. Amino acid sequence: CASSLAGFTNEQFF.

This rearrangement joins TRBV15 to TRBJ1-3; maybe TRBD1 (6 bases). Trimming cost V 3 bases and J 0 bases, with 15 bases left between them. CDR3 length: 17 amino acids. The germline V gene encodes CDR1 LNHNV and CDR2 YYDKDF (reference sequence). The chain's CDR3 is CATSRASGVRSGNTIYF. The CDR3 DNA follows: TGTGCCACCAGCAGGGCCTCAGGGGTCCGCTCTGGAAACACCATATATTTT.

Note on this clone: The sample carries other DNA sequences with the same CDR3. This chain connects TRBV5-1 to TRBJ2-3; D is unresolved. CDR1 SGHRS and CDR2 YFSETQ come from the germline V gene. The CDR3 runs 14 residues. The V end was cut by 0 bases, the J end by 1 base, with 6 bases between. CDR3: CASSLGGGTDTQYF. CDR3 DNA: TGCGCCAGCAGCTTGGGCGGCGGCACAGATACGCAGTATTTT.

This chain links TRBV27 with TRBJ2-3; TRBD2 is a possible D gene (6 bases). The CDR3 runs 14 residues. The V gene lost 6 bases and the J gene lost 0 bases, with 10 bases spanning the gap. CDR1 and CDR2 from the germline V gene are MNHEY and SMNVEV (reference sequence). The CDR3 sequence is CASSRRESTDTQYF. CDR3 in DNA: TGTGCCAGCAGCCGGAGGGAAAGCACAGATACGCAGTATTTT.

This chain uses TRBV5-4 with TRBJ2-5; TRBD1 matches 9 bases. The J call could be wrong; TRBJ2-7 is a better fit for the DNA end. Germline CDR1 and CDR2: SGHNT and YYREEE (reference sequence). The CDR3 consists of 14 residues. Written as DNA, the CDR3 is TGTGCCAGCAGCTTGGATGGGACAGGGTCCGAGCAGTACTTC. This translates into CASSLDGTGSEQYF.

J is TRBJ1-6 and V is TRBV4-3, with 7 bases aligning to TRBD1. Trimming took 5 bases from V and 7 from J; bases not matched to a gene: 2. This CDR3 contains 13 residues. Germline V lookup: CDR1 LGHNA, CDR2 YSLEER. CDR3 loop: CASSVTGNSPLHF. CDR3 bases: TGCGCCAGCAGCGTGACAGGGAATTCACCCCTCCACTTT.

This clone has a handful of counts. In DNA, the CDR3 is TGTGCCAGCAGCCGCGGGACCTCTGGAAACACCATATATTTT. It yields the protein CASSRGTSGNTIYF. V is TRBV5-8 and J is TRBJ1-3; D might be TRBD1 (5 bases). Trimming cost V 4 bases and J 0 bases, with 8 bases left between them. Germline V CDR1 and CDR2: SGHTS, YDEGEE. This CDR3 spans 14 amino acids.

The V call is TRBV19, the J call TRBJ1-2; no clear D gene. V was clipped by 1 base and J by 6 bases, with 12 bases between them. Looked up from germline, CDR1 is LNHDA and CDR2 is SQIVND (reference sequence). CDR3 length equals 14 residues. The CDR3 region has the DNA TGTGCCAGTAGTATAGGGGAGAGCTTTCATGGCTACACCTTC. As protein: CASSIGESFHGYTF. Full variable domain (rest looked up from reference TRBV19 and TRBJ1-2): DGGITQSPKYLFRKEGQNVTLSCEQNLNHDAMYWYRQDPGQGLRLIYYSQIVNDFQKGDIAEGYSVSREKKESFPLTVTSAQKNPTAFYLCASSIGESFHGYTFGSGTRLTVV.

The chain links TRBV6-5 to TRBJ1-2, with a possible D match to TRBD1 (5 bases). V lost 7 bases, J lost 6 bases, and 15 bases lay in between. CDR1 and CDR2 (germline): MNHEY, SVGAGI. The CDR3 is 13 amino acids. Here the CDR3 reads CASKSRGIHGYTF. The CDR3 region has the DNA TGTGCCAGCAAGTCTAGGGGTATCCATGGCTACACCTTC.

This chain joins TRBV7-9 and TRBJ2-1, with D maybe TRBD1 (6 bases). Germline V gene data show CDR1 as SEHNR and CDR2 as FQNEAQ (reference sequence). This CDR3 contains 11 residues. Trimming pared 5 bases from V and 9 bases from J, leaving 8 bases between. CDR3 loop: CASSQGGEQFF. CDR3 in DNA: TGTGCCAGCAGCCAAGGGGGTGAGCAGTTCTTC.

This sequence joins TRBV4-1 and TRBJ2-1, with D unclear. CDR1 and CDR2 from the germline V gene are MGHRA and YSYEKL. V was pared by 0 bases and J by 10 bases, with 7 bases between. The CDR3 runs 12 residues. The CDR3 DNA reads TGCGCCAGCAGCCAAGACCCCGGGGAGCAGTTCTTC. Amino acids: CASSQDPGEQFF.

V and J are TRBV7-3 and TRBJ2-1; D not certain. The length of the CDR3 is 15 residues. The V and J ends lost 5 bases and 0 bases respectively, with 11 bases between them. CDR1 is SGHTA, CDR2 FQGTGA, per germline. The CDR3 loop is CASSPAPSSYNEQFF. DNA for the CDR3: TGTGCCAGCAGCCCCGCCCCGAGCTCCTACAATGAGCAGTTCTTC.

The chain is built from TRBV4-2 and TRBJ2-7, with D perhaps matching TRBD2 (5 bases). Between the trimmed V and J ends, which lost 0 bases and 5 bases, there was a span of 17 bases. CDR3 length: 16 residues. CDR1 and CDR2 (germline): LGHNA, YNFKEQ. CDR3 residues: CASSQDLSRLRDEQYF. The CDR3 bases are TGTGCCAGCAGCCAAGATCTGTCCCGGCTGCGGGACGAGCAGTACTTC.

The J gene is TRBJ2-2, the V gene TRBV11-3; a possible D gene is TRBD1 (5 bases). V was shortened by 0 bases and J by 0 bases, with 5 bases between the two germline ends. CDR1 is SGHNT, CDR2 YENEEA, per germline. The CDR3 sequence is 15 residues long. The CDR3 here is CASSLDRANTGELFF. CDR3 DNA: TGTGCCAGCAGCTTAGACAGGGCGAACACCGGGGAGCTGTTTTTT.

The chain combines TRBV7-2 with TRBJ1-5, with 11 nucleotides matching TRBD1. The V gene end was trimmed by 5 bases and the J gene end by 3 bases; junction bases not matched to a gene: 6. Germline CDR1 and CDR2: SGHTA and FQGNSA. The CDR3 runs to 16 residues. CDR3 in amino acids: CASSSGQGATNQPQHF. The CDR3 nucleotides read TGTGCCAGCAGCAGCGGACAGGGGGCGACCAATCAGCCCCAGCATTTT. The full variable domain, rest sourced from reference TRBV7-2 and TRBJ1-5, is GAGVSQSPSNKVTEKGKDVELRCDPISGHTALYWYRQSLGQGLEFLIYFQGNSAPDKSGLPSDRFSAERTGGSVSTLTIQRTQQEDSAVYLCASSSGQGATNQPQHFGDGTRLSIL.

This rearrangement joins TRBV18 to TRBJ1-3, with TRBD1 matching over 12 bases. V lost 3 bases, J lost 6 bases, and 6 bases stayed unmatched. The CDR3 has 16 amino acids. Germline V gene sequence: CDR1 KGHSH, CDR2 LQKENI. CDR3: CASSPLEGQGANTIYF. The CDR3 nucleotides are TGTGCCAGCTCACCGCTCGAGGGACAGGGGGCAAACACCATATATTTT.

The V and J genes are TRBV11-3 and TRBJ2-7; 8 nucleotides line up with TRBD1. CDR3 length: 14 amino acids. Germline V gives CDR1 SGHNT, CDR2 YENEEA. Trimming removed 1 base from V and 2 bases from J; junction bases left unmatched: 1. CDR3 region: CASSLAGQAYEQYF. As DNA, the CDR3 is TGTGCCAGCAGCTTAGCGGGACAGGCCTACGAGCAGTACTTC.

In this sample, this clone turned up a few times. The chain uses TRBV2 and TRBJ1-1, with D uncertain. The CDR3 is 14 amino acids. Germline CDR1 reads SNHLY; CDR2 reads FYNNEI. The V end lost 7 bases, the J end lost 1 base, and 13 bases lay between the germline ends. The CDR3 sequence is CASTYEVPNTEAFF. CDR3 in DNA: TGTGCCAGCACCTATGAAGTACCGAACACTGAAGCTTTCTTT. The full variable domain, rest sourced from reference TRBV2 and TRBJ1-1, is EPEVTQTPSHQVTQMGQEVILRCVPISNHLYFYWYRQILGQKVEFLVSFYNNEISEKSEIFDDQFSVERPDGSNFTLKIRSTKLEDSAMYFCASTYEVPNTEAFFGQGTRLTVV.

In its sample, this clone was seen a few times. The chain carries TRBV5-5 and TRBJ2-7; D gene uncertain. Between the trimmed V and J ends, which lost 0 bases and 0 bases, there was a span of 4 bases. The CDR3 has 13 amino acids. CDR1 SGHKS and CDR2 YYEKEE come from the germline V gene (reference sequence). DNA for the CDR3: TGTGCCAGCAGCTTGGCCGGCTCCTACGAGCAGTACTTC. This codes for CASSLAGSYEQYF.